This T cell receptor (beta chain) was profiled in a study of blood T cells in healthy people across ages. Points on this clonotype: The antigen remains unidentified.

This CDR3 contains 14 residues. The ends were cut back, 4 bases at V and 1 base at J, with 11 bases in the middle. Per the germline V gene, CDR1 is MNHEY and CDR2 is SMNVEV (reference sequence). A second PCR of 7 to 11 cycles used a sample-barcoded 5' primer and a J-beta primer mix. TCRdb re-called the 5' RACE reads with MiXCR, one entry per CDR3 protein. Altogether fewer than 1.5 million distinct CDR3 sequences are present, approximately 40% being singletons, with the ten largest covering less than 8%. Each sample yielded at least 6 million isolated PBMCs. Per sample, at least 6 micrograms of total RNA were extracted. Study outcomes and limitations: More naive CD4+ cells and higher diversity marked long-lived donors relative to aged donors. From one million sequenced T cells, diversity estimates were lower bounds.

This TCR derives from a woman aged 18-29 years in good health. Source material: blood. The gene calls are TRBV27 and TRBJ2-7; D unclear. The CDR3 coding sequence is TGTGCCAGCAGTTGGTTAGCCGGATCCTACGAGCAGTACTTC. It translates to CASSWLAGSYEQYF.